The sequence of this TCR beta chain was determined in a study of shared clonotypes between healthy human individuals. The overall study: Ranging from 18 to 49 in age, donors were two women and three men.

Assay: immunoSEQ multiplex PCR; the TCRdb copy retains only in-frame clones and omits some. In the table there are hundreds of thousands of clones, roughly 73% of which are singletons. Germline V gives CDR1 MNHEY, CDR2 SMNVEV (reference sequence). CDR3 size: 15 residues. V lost 6 bases to trimming and J lost 3 bases, with 18 bases between them. CD45RA-negative memory and CD45RA+ naive subsets were split from the CD4+ cells. Study-level results: A limitation of the genetic and exposure-history diversity represented arose from few donors.

As to this clone: Its target is unknown.

This chain connects TRBV27 to TRBJ2-7; D is possibly TRBD2 (5 bases). This TCR was sampled from a woman under 40 in good health. Sequencing used memory CD4+ T cells sorted from blood. Subset in this sample: CD45RA-negative fraction. The CDR3, as DNA: TGTGCCAGCAGCCTCCTCGGTGGGGAGCTCTACGAGCAGTACTTC. It encodes CASSLLGGELYEQYF.